This TCR beta chain was observed in a study of cytomegalovirus exposure and HLA in healthy donors (dated by TCRdb to about 2017). Broadly, across the study: In an earlier analysis of fewer than 750 of the donors, 276 Gb of sequence data and 117 million unique TCR beta sequences from approximately 180 million T cells were reported. On average, over 200,000 unique TCR beta nucleotide sequences were sequenced per donor among 300 to 500 genotyped donors of the cohort, with approximately 18% of those sequences being non-productive. The number of donors typed differed by locus, with about 629-630 for A, B, C, DRB1 and DQB1, roughly 520 for DQA1, 600 to 610 for DPA1, and about 450 for DPB1. Besides the first cohort of around 700 subjects, a separate validation cohort made up of 120 different subjects was used. The study used immunosequencing to profile the T cell repertoires of some 600 subjects and linked those repertoires to cytomegalovirus serostatus. The study was designed to test whether signatures of past pathogen exposure could be identified by cataloging public T cell receptors. Of the 350 to 450 genotyped donors, 65% to 90% were placed in the genetic ancestry cluster associated with self-reported Caucasian donors. All discovery cohort repertoires had been generated on a single sequencing platform. A later genetic analysis took genome-wide SNP genotypes for about 65% of the 666 donors and used that subset as a discovery cohort. Both class I and class II loci were covered by HLA typing, at four-digit resolution. Donor age, sex, ethnicity and CMV serostatus were compiled together with the repertoire data. An earlier analysis of some 500 of the donors applied high-throughput TCR beta sequencing to assess whether each TCR beta V gene segment acted as functional or pseudogenic. In the later analysis, no new phenotypic data were used to find candidate immune exposures; instead, reliance was placed on TCR beta sequences and their occurrence across donors. Four or five DR-DQ haplotypes were handled as single units for association and clustering because linkage in the cohort was strong. An early release covering about 600 HLA-typed donors comprised roughly 300 gigabases of sequencing data and around 80 million unique TCR sequences. A later analysis re-examined previously published TCR beta repertoires from over 500 donors and added high-resolution HLA genotyping to investigate patterns of TCR occurrence. High-throughput TCR immunosequencing, statistical association of individual TCRs with disease status, and machine learning were combined to predict cytomegalovirus infection status. Beyond this particular receptor, the publication reports: In an earlier analysis of some 640 of the donors, most TCR beta V segments were observed in productive rearrangements about 90% or about 30% of the time, broadly matching IMGT annotations. According to a later genetic analysis, donors in an Asian-associated ancestry cluster had fewer N-insertions in productive TCRs than the approximately 710-donor mean. CMV serostatus was the only immune exposure information available for the cohort. At a false discovery rate of 0.05, a later analysis linked roughly 17,000 TCR beta sequences to specific HLA alleles. Roughly uniform sequencing depth across donors was assumed in presence/absence analyses, although this assumption may not hold. Correlated functional status among segregating V segments might be attributable to linkage disequilibrium, but an unknown experimental factor could not be ruled out. In a later genetic analysis, a missense DCLRE1C variant was associated with V-gene and J-gene trimming of TCR beta chains, and the association was replicated in an independent cohort. While some public TCRs were present in many individuals, most TCR sequences turned up only very rarely across donors. The sequencing pipeline was judged likely to have produced a cluster of highly shared sequence variants as a technical artifact. Seventeen rarely observed V segments, including chromosome 9 orphons, were excluded from the earlier analysis of just under 600 of the donors because counts were too low. Because HLA typing was unavailable for some donors at each locus, only the typed subset was used in association tests. A further reported finding was that TCR beta sequences accurately predicted the HLA-A and HLA-B alleles for most subjects in the first cohort. When HLA alleles, especially DR and DQ, strongly co-occurred, attributing TCR associations to individual alleles was difficult. The study listed 170 or so TCR beta chains as associated with cytomegalovirus. According to a later analysis, most CMV-associated TCR beta chains appeared to be HLA-restricted, and the HLA associations seemed to be driven largely by CMV exposure. The cohort was sequenced for TCR beta chains only, and without alpha or paired-chain data the features that could be detected were limited. In a later analysis, HLA-associated TCR beta chains showed more clonal expansion and lower generation probabilities than non-associated chains that were equally common. Several of the top co-occurrence clusters appeared to be linked to parvovirus B19, influenza, CMV and Epstein-Barr virus, according to a later analysis. In both the original and validation cohorts, the classifier was reported to diagnose cytomegalovirus status with high specificity and sensitivity. Because the 87-base-pair reads could not distinguish some IMGT-functional V segments, including TRBV6-2 and TRBV6-3, those segments were excluded. In a later analysis, the rate of TCR association differed among HLA loci, with DRB1 alleles having the most associated TCRs and HLA-C alleles having the fewest. In vitro tests confirmed that a few of the cytomegalovirus-associated TCR beta chains recognize cytomegalovirus antigens. According to the authors, the approach could potentially be generalized to other disease states and immunological phenotypes.

On this clone itself: The antigen it binds to is not known. At one of its ends the junction is not consistent with the germline gene, which may arise from a read error. The sample holds other DNA sequences that translate to the same CDR3.

The method was the immunoSEQ multiplex PCR assay. The multiplex PCR relied on a mix of 60 forward primers for TCR Vbeta segments and 13 reverse primers for TCR Jbeta segments. The CDR3 region of rearranged TCR beta genes was amplified from genomic DNA by a multiplex PCR assay. The Illumina HiSeq System was used to sequence the amplified TCR beta libraries as 87-base-pair reads. Turning to the authors' computational methods: In a later analysis, roughly 80 million unique TCR beta chains were counted across the approximately 640 repertoires, and roughly 11 million of these chains were shared by at least two donors. A nearest-neighbor algorithm error-corrected the raw reads and collapsed the reads into unique sequences, merging closely related sequences to remove PCR and sequencing errors. CDR3 sequences were aligned to IMGT reference sequences to assign V, D and J gene segments. For a sequence to be retained, a match of at least six nucleotides to both a V gene segment and a J gene segment was required. A rearrangement counted as productive if the CDR3 had no stop codons and remained in frame with V and J, and every other rearrangement counted as non-productive. Following IMGT convention, CDR3 was defined as the stretch from the second conserved V-encoded cysteine to the conserved J-encoded phenylalanine. Sequences without an unambiguous match to a single V gene segment were excluded from the earlier analysis of about 600 of the donors. In an earlier analysis of several hundred of the donors, V segments were called functional above 56.7% productive rearrangements and were called segregating when the between-donor standard deviation exceeded 5%. A statistical classification framework was built for diagnosing cytomegalovirus status from the catalog of TCR beta chain sequences. A later analysis assigned V and J genes by comparing TCR nucleotide sequences with IMGT/GENE-DB human TR gene sequences. Using the TCRdist pipeline, a later analysis assigned CDR3 sequences along with most-parsimonious VDJ recombination scenarios. A later analysis defined each TCR beta chain by its CDR3 amino acid sequence plus V-gene family, and excluded reads lacking a unique V-gene family. A later analysis removed 592 highly shared, low-generation-probability nucleotide sequences to deal with suspected cross-contamination and a sequencing artifact. A later analysis calculated a clonal expansion index for each public chain from normalized within-repertoire ranks of inferred template counts. In a later analysis, generation probabilities were computed with a VDJ recombination model fitted to out-of-frame rearrangements, and the resulting probabilities were checked against IGoR. In a later analysis, TCR-TCR, TCR-HLA and TCR-CMV co-occurrence was scored with hypergeometric tests, and a repertoire-size bias correction was applied to TCR pairs. In a later analysis, false discovery rates were estimated by permuting HLA or CMV assignments 20 times. A later analysis grouped co-occurring TCRs with DBSCAN, adding TCRdist sequence similarity when clustering within HLA-allele-positive subsets. Repertoires with fewer than 30,000 or more than 120,000 public chains were left out of co-occurrence clustering, as were five repertoires with anomalous nucleotide sharing. This immuneACCESS table, as held by TCRdb, lists in-frame sequences with V and J called but not all clones. Of the missing ones, under half trace to an unresolved V gene in checked studies; the others have no known cause. D and trimming come from the DNA, and the V and J calls and clone size come from that table. This sample holds more than 80,000 clones; approximately 80% were observed only once. The ten largest clones take up roughly 3.6% of the sample.

The cohort comprised 710 or so healthy bone marrow donors. At the time of sampling, all cohort members were nominally healthy, though unrecorded immune exposures were likely present. The donor was CMV seronegative and was included in the group of under 450 seronegative cohort members. Each donor provided a peripheral blood sample, and peripheral blood mononuclear cells were used for TCR beta sequencing. Genomic DNA was extracted from the blood cell samples with the Qiagen DNeasy Blood Extraction Kit. CDR1 and CDR2 were assigned from the germline V gene as SGHTS and YDEGEE. Taken from cysteine to phenylalanine, the CDR3 has 15 residues. Of the read, only the CDR3 DNA is kept; its 45 bases are in frame from base 1.

The sequenced sample was PBMCs. This sequence uses TRBV5-8 and TRBJ1-6; there is no confident call for the D gene. The origin of this receptor is a man aged 55 to 70 in good health and CMV-seronegative. CDR3 reads: CASHRGRQSNSPLHF. The nucleotide sequence is given as TGCGCCAGCCACCGAGGTAGGCAGTCGAATTCACCCCTCCACTTT.